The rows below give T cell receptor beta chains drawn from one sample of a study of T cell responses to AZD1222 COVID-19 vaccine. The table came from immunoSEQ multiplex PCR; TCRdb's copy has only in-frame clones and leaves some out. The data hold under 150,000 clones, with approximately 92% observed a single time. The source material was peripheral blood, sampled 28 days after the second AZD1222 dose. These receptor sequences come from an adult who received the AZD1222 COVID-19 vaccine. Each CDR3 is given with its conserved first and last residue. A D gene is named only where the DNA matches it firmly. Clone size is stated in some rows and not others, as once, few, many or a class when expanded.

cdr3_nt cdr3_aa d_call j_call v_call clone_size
TGTGCCAGCAGCTTCTCTCTAGCGGGTACAGATACGCAGTATTTT CASSFSLAGTDTQYF TRBD2 TRBJ2-3 TRBV7-3 once
TGTGCCACAACCGACAGGGGCTCTGGAAACACCATATATTTT CATTDRGSGNTIYF TRBD1 TRBJ1-3 TRBV5-4 NA
TGCGCCAGCAGCTTGGGTCTAGCGGGAGTACGTAACTACGAGCAGTACTTC CASSLGLAGVRNYEQYF TRBD2 TRBJ2-7 TRBV5-1 NA
TGCGCCAGCAGCTCTCAACTAGCGGGGCCCGGGGAGACCCAGTACTTC CASSSQLAGPGETQYF TRBD2 TRBJ2-5 TRBV5-1 once
TGTGCCAGCAGCTTAGCGGCTGGGACGGAGACCGGGGAGCTGTTTTTT CASSLAAGTETGELFF NA TRBJ2-2 TRBV7-2 once
TGTGCCAGCAACCGGGGGCTGAGAAACACCATATATTTT CASNRGLRNTIYF NA TRBJ1-3 TRBV9 NA
TGTGCCAGCAGCTGGGAGCCTCTGGGCGGGGAGCTGTTTTTT CASSWEPLGGELFF NA TRBJ2-2 TRBV5-4 NA
TGTGCCAGCAGTGAGAAGGGGGAATACTCACCCCTCCACTTT CASSEKGEYSPLHF NA TRBJ1-6 TRBV6-4 NA
TGTGCCAGCAGTTTGGAGGGACAAGAACCCTATAGCAATCAGCCCCAGCATTTT CASSLEGQEPYSNQPQHF NA TRBJ1-5 TRBV28 NA
TGCGCCAGCAGCTTGAAGGTCCAGGGGGATACGCAGTATTTT CASSLKVQGDTQYF NA TRBJ2-3 TRBV5-1 NA
TGTGCCAGCAGCTTCTCATCAAGGGGGACCCAGTACTTC CASSFSSRGTQYF NA TRBJ2-5 TRBV7-3 NA
TGTGCCAGCAGTTTATCGGGGATTGAGTTCTTC CASSLSGIEFF NA TRBJ2-1 TRBV27 NA
TGTGCCACCAGCAGAGGTCTCCGGGGGGCAGATACGCAGTATTTT CATSRGLRGADTQYF TRBD2 TRBJ2-3 TRBV15 NA
TGTGCCAGCAGCCTACCTGGGAGGGCTGAAAAACTGTTTTTT CASSLPGRAEKLFF NA TRBJ1-4 TRBV3-1/TRBV3-2 NA
TGTGCCAGCAGCCCCTTCAGGGGTACTGAAGCTTTCTTT CASSPFRGTEAFF NA TRBJ1-1 TRBV6-5 NA
TGTGCCAGCACTCCGGGACGGCGACGAGGAAACACCATATATTTT CASTPGRRRGNTIYF NA TRBJ1-3 TRBV28 NA
TGTGCCAGCAGCCCCGGTCTCCGTCCGGGACAGGGCCGCAATGAGCAGTTCTTC CASSPGLRPGQGRNEQFF TRBD1 TRBJ2-1 TRBV2 NA
TGTGCCAGCAGCCCCCCCGCCGGGGAATCCTCCTACGAGCAGTACTTC CASSPPAGESSYEQYF NA TRBJ2-7 TRBV7-9 NA
TGTGCCTGGAGCGCACCGATCGGGACCCAAAACGGCCATGAGCAGTTCTTC CAWSAPIGTQNGHEQFF NA TRBJ2-1 TRBV30 NA
TGCGCCAGCACCAATGGGGCAGGGCGAGACTATGGCTACACCTTC CASTNGAGRDYGYTF NA TRBJ1-2 TRBV5-1 NA
TGTGCCAGCAGCCGGAAGCCTGGCACAGATACGCAGTATTTT CASSRKPGTDTQYF NA TRBJ2-3 TRBV5-5 NA
TGCGCCAGCAGCAGCCGGGACAGGGGGGCTGGCTACACCTTC CASSSRDRGAGYTF TRBD1 TRBJ1-2 TRBV4-1 few
TGTGCCAGCTCACCGACAGGGAACACTGAAGCTTTCTTT CASSPTGNTEAFF NA TRBJ1-1 TRBV18 NA
TGTGCCAGCAGCTTGAGTTCGAGACTAGCGGGAGCCGGGGAGCTGTTTTTT CASSLSSRLAGAGELFF TRBD2 TRBJ2-2 TRBV5-4 NA
TGTGCCAGCAGCCCTGGACCTACCGGTGGGGGGGAGCTGTTTTTT CASSPGPTGGGELFF NA TRBJ2-2 TRBV4-2 NA
TGTGCCACCAGCAGAGACCGCGGACTGCACCAGCCCCAGCATTTT CATSRDRGLHQPQHF NA TRBJ1-5 TRBV15 NA
TGTGCCAGCAGTTACTCGAGGACAGGGGGCGAGTATGGCTACACCTTC CASSYSRTGGEYGYTF TRBD1 TRBJ1-2 TRBV6-5 NA
TGTGCCAGCAGCTTTGCAGGGAGGGTAAAGGGTGAAAAACTGTTTTTT CASSFAGRVKGEKLFF NA TRBJ1-4 TRBV5-6 NA
TGCAGCGTCAAGACAGGGGGCATAGATACGCAGTATTTT CSVKTGGIDTQYF TRBD1 TRBJ2-3 TRBV29-1 NA
TGTGCCAGCAGCTTAGGAGTACGGGATGTAGCGGCCAACACCGGGGAGCTGTTTTTT CASSLGVRDVAANTGELFF NA TRBJ2-2 TRBV11-2 NA
TGTGCCAGCAGTCTCGAACTCCCCTACGAGCAGTACTTC CASSLELPYEQYF NA TRBJ2-7 TRBV6-5 NA
TGTGCCAGCAGTTGGTCTGGGAGCACAGATACGCAGTATTTT CASSWSGSTDTQYF NA TRBJ2-3 TRBV6-5 NA
TGTGCCAGCAGCCAAGGCAACAGGCGGATGGTAGCTTTCTTT CASSQGNRRMVAFF NA TRBJ1-1 TRBV14 NA
TGTGCCGGGGGACAGGGCGAGAACACTGAAGCTTTCTTT CAGGQGENTEAFF TRBD1 TRBJ1-1 TRBV5-5 NA
TGTGCCAGCAGGTCGGGGATCTCTGGAAACACCATATATTTT CASRSGISGNTIYF NA TRBJ1-3 TRBV6-5 NA
TGTGCCAGCAGTGGGAGACAGGGGGCGGCGGGAAACACCATATATTTT CASSGRQGAAGNTIYF TRBD1 TRBJ1-3 TRBV6-1 NA
TGTGCCTGGAGTCTGCCTTCGCGCGGCGGGGAGCTGTTTTTT CAWSLPSRGGELFF NA TRBJ2-2 TRBV30 NA
TGTGCCAGCACCGCGGGGAGCTATGGGGCCAACGTCCTGACTTTC CASTAGSYGANVLTF NA TRBJ2-6 TRBV7-9 NA
TGTGCCAGCTCACCAGTCGGACTTAACTATGGCTACACCTTC CASSPVGLNYGYTF NA TRBJ1-2 TRBV18 NA
TGTGCCAGTAACACCGTGAGAGGACCTGGGGGAAACTATGGCTACACCTTC CASNTVRGPGGNYGYTF NA TRBJ1-2 TRBV19 NA
TGTGCCAGTAGTATAGCTAGCGGGACAGTGGACACTGAAGCTTTCTTT CASSIASGTVDTEAFF TRBD1 TRBJ1-1 TRBV19 NA
TGTGCCAGCACCCCCCTCCGGACAAAGGGAAACACCATATATTTT CASTPLRTKGNTIYF NA TRBJ1-3 TRBV28 NA
TGCGCCAGCAGCCGGACGGTAGGGAGTAATTCACCCCTCCACTTT CASSRTVGSNSPLHF NA TRBJ1-6 TRBV4-3 NA
TGCGCCAGCAGCCAAGAGGGGGCGCAGGGTTTTTCTGAAGCTTTCTTT CASSQEGAQGFSEAFF NA TRBJ1-1 TRBV4-1 NA
TGTGCCAGCAGCTTGACAGGGGGCAAGGATGAGCAGTTCTTC CASSLTGGKDEQFF TRBD1 TRBJ2-1 TRBV7-8 once
TGTGCCAGCTCAGGGACAGGGTCGACGAGCTCTGGAAACACCATATATTTT CASSGTGSTSSGNTIYF TRBD1 TRBJ1-3 TRBV18 NA
TGTGCCAGCAGCCAAGATAGGCACGGTGCTGGAAACACCATATATTTT CASSQDRHGAGNTIYF NA TRBJ1-3 TRBV4-2 NA
TGTGCCAGCAGCCCAAACAGGGTAAGGAAATCGGCGGGAGTTTGGTTCTTC CASSPNRVRKSAGVWFF NA TRBJ2-1 TRBV3-1/TRBV3-2 NA
TGCGCCAGCGGTACGTATAGCAATCAGCCCCAGCATTTT CASGTYSNQPQHF NA TRBJ1-5 TRBV10-2 once
TGTGCCAGCAGTCCGGGACGGAGGAACACTGAAGCTTTCTTT CASSPGRRNTEAFF NA TRBJ1-1 TRBV7-2 NA
TGTGCCAGCAGCAAGGGGGGCTCTGGGGCCAACGTCCTGACTTTC CASSKGGSGANVLTF NA TRBJ2-6 TRBV7-3 once
TGTGCCAGCAGCTTATACGGGGGCACTGAAGCTTTCTTT CASSLYGGTEAFF NA TRBJ1-1 TRBV7-9 once
TGCAGCGTTGCGGGACAGGGACGGACAGATACGCAGTATTTT CSVAGQGRTDTQYF TRBD1 TRBJ2-3 TRBV29-1 NA